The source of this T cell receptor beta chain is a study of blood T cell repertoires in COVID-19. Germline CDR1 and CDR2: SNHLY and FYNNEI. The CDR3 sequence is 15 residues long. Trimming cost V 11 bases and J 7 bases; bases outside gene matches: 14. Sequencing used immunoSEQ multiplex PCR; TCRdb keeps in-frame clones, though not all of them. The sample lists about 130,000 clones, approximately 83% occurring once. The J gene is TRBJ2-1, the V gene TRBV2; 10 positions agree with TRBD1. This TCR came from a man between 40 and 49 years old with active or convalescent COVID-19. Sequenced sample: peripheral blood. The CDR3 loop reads CAGSSRDRGGNEQFF. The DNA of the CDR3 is TGTGCCGGCTCCTCTCGGGACAGGGGTGGGAATGAGCAGTTCTTC.